The 14 T cell receptor beta chains given below trace back to one sample, sequenced in a study of control samples from healthy donors and cancer patients. Using immunoSEQ multiplex PCR, the repertoire was profiled, and TCRdb retains in-frame clones only, with some absent. This table holds roughly 98,000 clones, roughly four fifths found once. The sequencing input was blood. These receptors all stem from a woman aged 60-70 years in good health.

This clone has just one count. This CDR3 is CASSFPTGNTEAFF. The CDR3 DNA reads TGTGCCAGCAGCTTCCCTACAGGGAACACTGAAGCTTTCTTT. This chain links TRBV7-2 with TRBJ1-1, with D perhaps TRBD1 (5 bases). CDR3 length equals 14 residues. Trimming left V 3 bases short and J 1 base short, with 9 bases between. CDR1 and CDR2 from the germline V gene are SGHTA and FQGNSA.

This chain joins TRBV6-5 and TRBJ1-2; 8 nucleotides agree with TRBD1. V shed 6 bases, J shed 7 bases, and the junction held 4 bases outside the gene matches. Germline V gene data show CDR1 as MNHEY and CDR2 as SVGAGI. The CDR3 is 12 residues long. CDR3 region: CASRPGQGGYTF. DNA for the CDR3: TGTGCCAGCAGACCCGGACAGGGTGGCTACACCTTC.

The rearrangement joins TRBV9 to TRBJ2-3; D uncertain. CDR1 and CDR2 from the germline V gene are SGDLS and YYNGEE. V was shortened by 3 bases and J by 1 base, with 9 bases between the two germline ends. The CDR3 runs 14 residues. The chain's CDR3 is CASSASWGTDTQYF. In DNA form, the CDR3 reads TGTGCCAGCAGCGCCTCATGGGGCACAGATACGCAGTATTTT.

The chain couples TRBV19 to TRBJ1-2; 8 nucleotides agree with TRBD1. Germline V gives CDR1 LNHDA, CDR2 SQIVND (reference sequence). V lost 5 bases to trimming and J lost 5 bases; unmatched junction nucleotides: 7. The length of the CDR3 is 14 residues. CDR3 sequence: CASSSPDRAYGYTF. CDR3 DNA: TGTGCCAGTAGTTCTCCGGACAGGGCGTATGGCTACACCTTC.

Only a few counts were recorded for this clone. The rearrangement uses TRBV5-1 and TRBJ1-1; the match to TRBD1 covers 9 bases. The V segment lost 7 bases and the J segment 0 bases; nucleotides outside the gene matches: 10. The CDR3 is 16 residues long. Germline V gives CDR1 SGHRS, CDR2 YFSETQ. The CDR3 is CASAPEDRGLNTEAFF. The CDR3 coding sequence is TGCGCCAGCGCGCCGGAGGACAGGGGATTGAACACTGAAGCTTTCTTT.

This clone was observed a few times. This chain links TRBV6-5 with TRBJ1-2; D perhaps matches TRBD1 (6 bases). In germline, CDR1 is MNHEY, CDR2 SVGAGI. With 2 bases removed from V and 4 bases from J, the gap between germline ends came to 17 bases. The CDR3 sequence is 16 residues long. CDR3 bases: TGTGCCAGCAGTTACAAGAGACAGGATGGGTTCTATGGCTACACCTTC. As protein: CASSYKRQDGFYGYTF.

The chain couples TRBV24-1 to TRBJ2-2; no clear D gene. The germline V gene has CDR1 KGHDR and CDR2 SFDVKD. V lost 4 bases and J lost 5, with 13 bases in between. The CDR3 is 15 residues long. The CDR3 nucleotides read TGTGCCACCAGTGACCCGTCGTGGGATACCGGGGAGCTGTTTTTT. As protein: CATSDPSWDTGELFF.

The CDR3 DNA sequence: TGCGCCAGCAGCTTGGACAGCTTAAAGTGGTACTTC. Encoded protein: CASSLDSLKWYF. V and J are TRBV5-1 and TRBJ2-5; D unresolved. There are 12 residues in the CDR3. Trimming pared 0 bases from V and 13 bases from J, leaving 13 bases between. Germline-derived CDR1 and CDR2 are SGHRS and YFSETQ.

This clone was observed once. The chain couples TRBV2 to TRBJ1-4; no clear D. Germline-derived CDR1 and CDR2 are SNHLY and FYNNEI. CDR3 length: 15 amino acids. The V end was cut by 7 bases, the J end by 4 bases, with 16 bases between. This CDR3 is CASNPLGVNNEKLFF. The CDR3 DNA reads as TGTGCCAGCAACCCTCTCGGGGTAAATAATGAAAAACTGTTTTTT.

This clone came up once. The rearrangement joins TRBV28 to TRBJ2-5; 9 bases match TRBD1. Germline values: CDR1 MDHEN, CDR2 SYDVKM. CDR3 size: 16 residues. The V segment lost 3 bases and the J segment 5 bases; nucleotides outside the gene matches: 10. CDR3 nucleotides: TGTGCCAGCAGTTTTTCCGGACAGGGGAATATCGAGACCCAGTACTTC. It is translated as CASSFSGQGNIETQYF.

The genes are TRBV5-1 and TRBJ2-7, with 7 bases that match TRBD2. This CDR3 comprises 15 residues. V lost 1 base to trimming and J lost 5 bases; unmatched junction nucleotides: 9. CDR1 SGHRS and CDR2 YFSETQ come from the germline V gene. This CDR3 reads CASSLNSGKSDEQYF. The CDR3 coding sequence is TGCGCCAGCAGCTTGAACAGCGGGAAATCGGACGAGCAGTACTTC.

A word on this clone: Other DNA variants within this sample encode the same CDR3. V usage is TRBV28 and J usage is TRBJ1-5, with a weak D call TRBD1 (5 bases). From germline, CDR1 is MDHEN and CDR2 SYDVKM. This CDR3 is 11 amino acids long. Trimming left V 8 bases short and J 5 bases short, with 7 bases between. Here the CDR3 DNA reads TGTGCCAGCCGCAGGGATCAGCCCCAGCATTTT. Translating gives CASRRDQPQHF.

V is TRBV5-1 and J is TRBJ1-3; 7 nucleotides align to TRBD1. The CDR3 consists of 14 residues. Germline values: CDR1 SGHRS, CDR2 YFSETQ. Trimming cost V 4 bases and J 4 bases; bases outside gene matches: 5. The CDR3 spells CASSLDRSGNTIYF. Here the CDR3 DNA reads TGCGCCAGCAGCCTGGACAGGAGCGGAAACACCATATATTTT.

The V and J genes are TRBV3-1 (or the pseudogene TRBV3-2) and TRBJ1-2; weak D call: TRBD1 (6 bases). CDR3 length equals 14 residues. V was clipped by 3 bases and J by 8 bases, with 16 bases between them. Germline CDR1 LGHDT, CDR2 YNNKEL (reference sequence). CDR3 in amino acids: CASSQGAGNGGYTF. The CDR3 DNA reads TGTGCCAGCAGCCAGGGGGCGGGGAATGGCGGCTACACCTTC.